Here is one TCR beta chain with its context. The antigen remains undetermined. The sample belongs to a study of T cell responses to AZD1222 COVID-19 vaccine. The wider study: Second-dose intervals near 4 or 12 weeks were combined. Overall study findings and caveats: Samples come after the peak T cell response, not at day 14. The donor cohort was predominantly white British with a female majority, and clonal diversity may have been underestimated.

Sequencing used immunoSEQ multiplex PCR; TCRdb keeps in-frame clones, though not all of them. The table records under 110,000 clones, 70% to 90% of them present only once. The CDR3 is 15 amino acids. The germline V gene encodes CDR1 SGHTA and CDR2 FQGNSA. The V segment lost 2 bases and the J segment 6 bases; nucleotides outside the gene matches: 3. The input for sequencing was peripheral blood, taken on day 0 of AZD1222 vaccination. This chain connects TRBV7-2 to TRBJ2-1, with 11 positions matching TRBD2. The TCR was taken from an adult in good health. The CDR3 loop is CASSLTSGSANEQFF. CDR3 in DNA: TGTGCCAGCAGCTTAACTAGCGGGAGTGCCAATGAGCAGTTCTTC.